This T cell receptor (beta chain) was retrieved from a study of Ad26.COV2.S vaccination and SARS-CoV-2 variants. The germline V and J ends were trimmed by 2 bases and 4 bases, with 11 bases remaining between them. CDR3 size: 14 residues. The germline CDR1 and CDR2 sequences are SGHTA and FQGNSA. Treatment given: around 19 received Ad26.COV2.S at low or high dose, single or two shots; about 5 received placebo; per-sample allocation not given. Sampling was performed 63 days after the first vaccine or placebo injection. The method was immunoSEQ multiplex PCR; TCRdb's version includes in-frame clones alone and lacks a portion of them. The data contain fewer than 400,000 clones, about nine tenths of them seen just once; the ten biggest clones take up 4.5% to 5.5%. As concerns this clone: The sample carries other DNA sequences with the same CDR3.

The TCR sequence derives from a person aged 18-60 years who received the Ad26.COV2.S COVID-19 vaccine or a placebo. The rearrangement joins TRBV7-2 to TRBJ1-1; D perhaps matches TRBD1 (6 bases). The sequencing used peripheral blood, collected in a trial of Ad26.COV2.S vaccine versus placebo. The CDR3: CASSLRGGGTEAFF. In nucleotides, the CDR3 is TGTGCCAGCAGCTTAAGAGGGGGGGGCACTGAAGCTTTCTTT.